This T cell receptor (beta chain) was identified during a study of type 1 regulatory T cells. Study information: T-allo10 is an in vitro-generated, Tr1-enriched CD4 T cell product specific for alloantigen. Study-level findings and limits: Type 1 regulatory T cells had a more restricted TCR repertoire than non-type 1 regulatory T cells.

With respect to this clonotype: The antigen is undetermined.

Trimming took 0 bases from V and 1 from J, leaving 12 bases between them. The germline CDR1 and CDR2 sequences are KGHSH and LQKENI. The CDR3 sequence is 16 residues long. MiXCR was run by TCRdb on the reads, yielding one entry per CDR3 protein. This table has fewer than 75,000 distinct CDR3 sequences, roughly half appearing once. Material for sequencing was cultured non-Tr1 T cells, either the whole culture or a sorted T cell fraction (not recorded which). The chain recombines TRBV18 with TRBJ1-1; D is ambiguous. This receptor was identified in a human donor in good health. In nucleotides, the CDR3 is TGTGCCAGCTCACCACCGGACCCCTGGGAGAACACTGAAGCTTTCTTT. Translation gives CASSPPDPWENTEAFF.